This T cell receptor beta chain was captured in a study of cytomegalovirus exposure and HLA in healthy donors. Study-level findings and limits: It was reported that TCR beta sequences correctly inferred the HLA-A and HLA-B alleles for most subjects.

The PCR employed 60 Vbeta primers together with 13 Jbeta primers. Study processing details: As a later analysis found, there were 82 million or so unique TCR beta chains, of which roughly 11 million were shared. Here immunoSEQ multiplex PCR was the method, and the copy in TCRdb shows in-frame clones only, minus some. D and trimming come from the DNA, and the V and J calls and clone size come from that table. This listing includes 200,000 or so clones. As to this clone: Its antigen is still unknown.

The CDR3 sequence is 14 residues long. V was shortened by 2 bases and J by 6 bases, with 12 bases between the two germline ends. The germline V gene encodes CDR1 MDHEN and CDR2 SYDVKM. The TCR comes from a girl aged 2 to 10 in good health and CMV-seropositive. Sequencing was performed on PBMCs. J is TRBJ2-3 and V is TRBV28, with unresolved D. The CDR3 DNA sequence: TGTGCCAGCAGTTTAACCAGCCCGCGGGATACGCAGTATTTT. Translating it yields CASSLTSPRDTQYF.